The rows below give T cell receptor beta chains drawn from one sample of a study of T cells after yellow fever vaccination. TCRdb reprocessed the 5' RACE reads via MiXCR and lists one record per CDR3 protein. The sample includes hundreds of thousands of distinct CDR3 sequences, roughly a sixth seen only once; the top ten take 17%. The sequencing here drew on PBMCs, taken 5 days after the first yellow fever vaccination. These receptors originate from a young man who received the YFV17D yellow fever vaccine. Both conserved end residues are part of each CDR3.

v_gene	j_gene	CDR3aa
TRBV18	TRBJ2-2	CASSPPMRRGAQTGELFF
TRBV19	TRBJ2-1	CASSIPVLSGEQFF
TRBV14	TRBJ1-1	CASSQETRARNTEAFF
TRBV7-2	TRBJ1-1	CASSLGVRNNTEAFF
TRBV30	TRBJ1-1	CAWNRDPGGAFF
TRBV4-1	TRBJ1-2	CASSLYDQGGYTF
TRBV20-1	TRBJ2-5	CSARVRPRQETQYF
TRBV28	TRBJ1-6	CASSDLQDRVF
TRBV5-6	TRBJ2-7	CASSIDRERYEQYF
TRBV3-1	TRBJ1-2	CASSQGSSPASQTYGYTF
TRBV20-1	TRBJ2-5	CSAIEFGRDGETQYF
TRBV2	TRBJ1-1	CAIRLNSGGTEAFF
TRBV9	TRBJ2-5	CASSVGEGGETQYF
TRBV20-1	TRBJ2-1	CSADSGGAYEQFF
TRBV19	TRBJ2-1	CASSKSGLRVYNEQFF
TRBV7-9	TRBJ2-3	CASRTTSGDTQYF
TRBV5-1	TRBJ2-7	CASSVTGNYEQYF
TRBV6-1	TRBJ2-1	CASSRAGTGGIYEQFF
TRBV7-6	TRBJ2-7	CASSSRTGPSYEQYF
TRBV5-6	TRBJ1-2	CASSLYRGGLGYTF
TRBV12-3/TRBV12-4	TRBJ2-7	CASSLSSGGGDEQYF
TRBV28	TRBJ2-5	CASSPLDSSETQYF
TRBV20-1	TRBJ1-1	CSAREDPNTEAFF
TRBV5-1	TRBJ2-1	CASSSQNTDNEQFF
TRBV5-1	TRBJ2-3	CASTHPGTGHTDTQYF
TRBV6-2/TRBV6-3	TRBJ2-1	CASGRSPLTYNEQFF
TRBV6-1	TRBJ2-1	CASSDYRGGQFF
TRBV6-1	TRBJ2-5	CASSFGSVGSQYF
TRBV7-2	TRBJ2-5	CASSLGHFQETQYF
TRBV5-1	TRBJ2-1	CASSPDRALLWFF
TRBV6-5	TRBJ2-3	CASSYWRGAADTQYF
TRBV24-1	TRBJ2-2	CATAPRGGELFF
TRBV10-3	TRBJ2-6	CANSGTGVSGANVLTF
TRBV6-5	TRBJ1-5	CASSYSFPPTSNQPQHF
TRBV20-1	TRBJ1-5	CSARAQQGGVQPQHF